The count of the clone carrying this TCR beta chain is one. Sequenced by immunoSEQ multiplex PCR; TCRdb stores in-frame clones only, minus some. The sample shows 270,000 or so clones, approximately 84% of them seen only once. The data originate from a study of blood T cell repertoires in COVID-19. As for the study in general: PBMCs, B-cell-depleted T cells, or T cells were the source of the cDNA or gDNA that made up the material.

Per the germline V gene, CDR1 is MDHEN and CDR2 is SYDVKM. Losses at the gene ends were 7 bases for V and 7 bases for J; bases not matched to a gene: 12. The CDR3 contains 14 residues. Symptom resolution, clearance, or two negative PCRs marked donors in Cohort 3 as recovered. The chain is built from TRBV28 and TRBJ1-2; 7 positions agree with TRBD1. The sample comprised PBMCs or T cells enriched from blood (not recorded which). The sequence derives from a man aged 45-65 years who had recovered from COVID-19. CDR3 in DNA: TGTGCCAGCACCCTAGACAGGGTGTTGAGTGGCTACACCTTC. It specifies CASTLDRVLSGYTF.